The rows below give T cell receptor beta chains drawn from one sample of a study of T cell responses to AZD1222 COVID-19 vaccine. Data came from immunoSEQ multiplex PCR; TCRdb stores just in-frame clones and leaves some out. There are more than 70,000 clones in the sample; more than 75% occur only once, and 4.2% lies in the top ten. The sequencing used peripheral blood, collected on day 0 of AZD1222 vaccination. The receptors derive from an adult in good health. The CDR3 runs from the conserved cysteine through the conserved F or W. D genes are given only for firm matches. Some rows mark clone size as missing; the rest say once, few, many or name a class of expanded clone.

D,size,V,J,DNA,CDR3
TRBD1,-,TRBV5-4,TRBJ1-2,TGTGCCAGCAGCCAGGACAGGGCCAGCCTTTATGGCTACACCTTC,CASSQDRASLYGYTF
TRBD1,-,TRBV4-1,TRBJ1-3,TGCGCCAGCAGCCAAATGGACAGGGCCGACTCTGGAAACACCATATATTTT,CASSQMDRADSGNTIYF
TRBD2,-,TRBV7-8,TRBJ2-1,TGTGCCAGCAGCCTCGGTTCCAGCGGGGGGTACAATGAGCAGTTCTTC,CASSLGSSGGYNEQFF
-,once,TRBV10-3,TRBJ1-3,TGTGCCATCAGTGAGGAGGGGCGAAACACCATATATTTT,CAISEEGRNTIYF
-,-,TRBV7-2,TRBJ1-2,TGTGCCAGCAGCTTAGTGGGATTTGGCTACACCTTC,CASSLVGFGYTF
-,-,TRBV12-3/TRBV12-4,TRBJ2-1,TGTGCCAGCAGCTCCCTCAGTATTGAGCAGTTCTTC,CASSSLSIEQFF
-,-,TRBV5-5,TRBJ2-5,TGTGCCAGCAGCGACACGCTCCAGGGCACCGGAGGGACCCAGTACTTC,CASSDTLQGTGGTQYF
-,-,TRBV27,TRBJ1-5,TGTGCCAGCAGTTTGGAGGGACCGAGCAATCAGCCCCAGCATTTT,CASSLEGPSNQPQHF
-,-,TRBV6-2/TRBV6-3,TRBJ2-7,TGTGCCAGCAGCCATTTACTTACCTACGAGCAGTACTTC,CASSHLLTYEQYF
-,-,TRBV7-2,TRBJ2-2,TGTGCCAGCAGCTGGGAAGGGGCGAACGGGGAGCTGTTTTTT,CASSWEGANGELFF
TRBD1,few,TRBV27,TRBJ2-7,TGTGCCAGCCGAGGGACAGGTCCCTACGAGCAGTACTTC,CASRGTGPYEQYF
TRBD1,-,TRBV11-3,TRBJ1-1,TGTGCCAGCAGCTTCCGCAGGGGGCTCTTCACTGAAGCTTTCTTT,CASSFRRGLFTEAFF
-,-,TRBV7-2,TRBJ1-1,TGTGCCAGCAGCTTACTCACAACGAACACTGAAGCTTTCTTT,CASSLLTTNTEAFF
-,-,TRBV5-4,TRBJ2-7,TGTGCCAGCAGCTTTCGTGGGCAGAACTCCTACGAGCAGTACTTC,CASSFRGQNSYEQYF
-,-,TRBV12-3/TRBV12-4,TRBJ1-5,TGTGCCAGCAGTTTGTTAACCCGGCCCCAGCATTTT,CASSLLTRPQHF
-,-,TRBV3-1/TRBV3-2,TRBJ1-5,TGTGCCAGCAGCCGGTATCAGCCCCAGCATTTT,CASSRYQPQHF
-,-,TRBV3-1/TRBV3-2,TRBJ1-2,TGTGCCAGCAGCCAAGGGATCGGGAACTATGGCTACACCTTC,CASSQGIGNYGYTF
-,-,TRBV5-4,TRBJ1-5,TGTGCCAGCAGCCCCGGCGGGGGGGGCAATCAGCCCCAGCATTTT,CASSPGGGGNQPQHF
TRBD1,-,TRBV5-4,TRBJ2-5,TGTGCCAGCAGCTCCGGGACAGGAGAGACCCAGTACTTC,CASSSGTGETQYF
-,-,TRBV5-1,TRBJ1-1,TGCGCCAGCGGCAGGGAGGTGAACACTGAAGCTTTCTTT,CASGREVNTEAFF
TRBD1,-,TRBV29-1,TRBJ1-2,TGCAGCGTCGCGGACAGGGGTAGTGTCTACACCTTC,CSVADRGSVYTF
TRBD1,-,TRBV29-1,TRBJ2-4,TGCAGCGTTGTGGACCCAGACAGGGGAAACATTCAGTACTTC,CSVVDPDRGNIQYF
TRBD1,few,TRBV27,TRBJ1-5,TGTGCCAGCAGCGACAGGGGGAATACTCAGCCCCAGCATTTT,CASSDRGNTQPQHF
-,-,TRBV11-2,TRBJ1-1,TGTGCCAGCAGCTTAGCCACTGACCGGGATGAAGCTTTCTTT,CASSLATDRDEAFF
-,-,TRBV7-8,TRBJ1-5,TGTGCCAGCAGCCACCCCCCCGGGGGACCAAGCAATCAGCCCCAGCATTTT,CASSHPPGGPSNQPQHF
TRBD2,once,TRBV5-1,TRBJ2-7,TGCGCCAGCAGCTTGGCCGGGGGGTTTTCCTACGAGCAGTACTTC,CASSLAGGFSYEQYF
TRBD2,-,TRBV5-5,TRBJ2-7,TGTGCCAGCAGCTTGGCCGGGACTAGCGGTAAGCAGTACTTC,CASSLAGTSGKQYF